These 15 T cell receptor beta chains were sequenced from one sample in a study of response to subunit inactivated influenza vaccine. TCRdb itself ran the RT-PCR reads through MiXCR, one entry per CDR3 protein. The repertoire holds 710,000 or so distinct CDR3 sequences, with about 15% as singletons. The source was PBMCs from blood, collected roughly 13 days after vaccination. These receptors originate from a man in his fifties or sixties who received an inactivated influenza vaccine.

The chain has TRBV19 and TRBJ2-1; the D gene is possibly TRBD2 (6 bases). Germline CDR1 and CDR2: LNHDA and SQIVND (reference sequence). Between the trimmed V and J ends, which lost 4 bases and 7 bases, there was a span of 11 bases. The CDR3 is made up of 13 amino acids. This CDR3 is CASSSGMRNEQFF. CDR3 coding DNA: TGTGCCAGTAGTAGCGGGATGAGGAATGAGCAGTTCTTC.

The chain uses TRBV5-1 and TRBJ2-1; D gene unclear. Germline V gene lookup returns CDR1 SGHRS and CDR2 YFSETQ. The CDR3 is made up of 13 amino acids. V dropped 6 bases and J dropped 12 bases, with 19 bases sitting between them. The CDR3 DNA reads as TGCGCCAGCAAAACTGCTTCCTTGGGTGCGCAGTTCTTC. Residues: CASKTASLGAQFF.

This chain uses TRBV21-1 with TRBJ2-6; the D call of TRBD1 is as the table states it, not checked on the DNA. TRBV21-1 is classified as a pseudogene. There are 16 residues in the CDR3. The CDR3 here is CASSKVCRAGANVLTF. The CDR3 region has the DNA TGTGCCAGCAGCAAAGTGTGCAGGGCTGGGGCCAACGTCCTGACTTTC.

This clonotype has a handful of counts. The CDR3 bases are TGTGCCAGCAGCTTAGCGGGGGGGCCTGGCGAGCAGTACTTC. This sequence encodes CASSLAGGPGEQYF. The chain joins TRBV7-9 to TRBJ2-7, with D possibly matching TRBD2 (7 bases). Germline V lookup: CDR1 SEHNR, CDR2 FQNEAQ (reference sequence). Trimming removed 0 bases at V and 6 bases at J, with 12 bases between. CDR3 length: 14 amino acids.

V usage is TRBV5-1 and J usage is TRBJ2-1; D may be TRBD1 (5 bases). The CDR3 covers 15 residues. CDR1 and CDR2 from the germline V gene are SGHRS and YFSETQ. The V end lost 1 base, the J end lost 2 bases, and 10 bases lay between the germline ends. CDR3 sequence: CASSLTDNPYNEQFF. CDR3 in DNA: TGCGCCAGCAGCTTGACGGACAACCCCTACAATGAGCAGTTCTTC.

This chain joins TRBV7-9 and TRBJ2-7; 10 bases are a match to TRBD1. V gave up 3 bases and J gave up 2 bases; unmatched junction bases: 4. Germline CDR1 and CDR2: SEHNR and FQNEAQ (reference sequence). There are 15 residues in the CDR3. The CDR3 loop is CASSFDRGLAYEQYF. The CDR3, as DNA: TGTGCCAGCAGCTTCGACAGGGGGCTAGCCTACGAGCAGTACTTC. The full variable domain, with the rest looked up from reference TRBV7-9 and TRBJ2-7, is DTGVSQNPRHKITKRGQNVTFRCDPISEHNRLYWYRQTLGQGPEFLTYFQNEAQLEKSRLLSDRFSAERPKGSFSTLEIQRTEQGDSAMYLCASSFDRGLAYEQYFGPGTRLTVT.

This chain joins TRBV6-2 or TRBV6-3 and TRBJ1-1; no definite D call. There are 13 residues in the CDR3. Between the trimmed V and J ends, which lost 1 base and 1 base, there was a span of 4 bases. Germline lookup yields CDR1 MNHEY and CDR2 SVGEGT. CDR3 amino acids: CASSYWANTEAFF. DNA of the CDR3: TGTGCCAGCAGTTACTGGGCGAACACTGAAGCTTTCTTT.

The rearrangement links TRBV6-5 to TRBJ2-3; D may match TRBD1 or TRBD2 (5 bases each). This CDR3 contains 15 residues. Germline V gives CDR1 MNHEY, CDR2 SVGAGI. V was cut by 0 bases and J by 8 bases, with 15 bases left in between. CDR3 sequence (DNA): TGTGCCAGCAGTTACTCGAGGGACCTTGTCGGTACGCAGTATTTT. Its protein is CASSYSRDLVGTQYF.

There are a few counts of this clonotype. The V call is TRBV6-2 or TRBV6-3, the J call TRBJ2-6, with 9 nucleotides matching TRBD1. The CDR3 totals 17 residues. V was clipped by 2 bases and J by 4 bases; unmatched bases: 6. Germline V gene sequence: CDR1 MNHEY, CDR2 SVGEGT. The CDR3 is CASSYGTGRPGANVLTF. The CDR3 DNA sequence: TGTGCCAGCAGTTACGGGACAGGGCGGCCCGGGGCCAACGTCCTGACTTTC.

This chain connects TRBV12-3 or TRBV12-4 to TRBJ2-7; D gene uncertain. CDR3 size: 13 residues. Trimming shortened V by 5 bases and J by 6 bases, and 14 bases separated the two germline ends. The CDR3: CASSETRATEQYF. CDR3 coding DNA: TGTGCCAGCAGTGAGACCCGGGCCACCGAGCAGTACTTC.

This clonotype was counted between two and nine times. This chain links TRBV6-2 or TRBV6-3 with TRBJ2-7; 7 positions agree with TRBD1. Germline CDR1 and CDR2: MNHEY and SVGEGT. The CDR3 runs 12 residues. With 5 bases clipped from V and 9 bases from J, the junction kept 7 bases outside the gene matches. CDR3 bases: TGTGCCAGCAGTCATGGACAGGTTGGGCAGTACTTC. It yields the protein CASSHGQVGQYF.

The rearrangement uses TRBV9 and TRBJ2-5, with 7 bases fitting TRBD2. V lost 4 bases, J lost 2 bases, and 5 bases stayed unmatched. CDR1 SGDLS and CDR2 YYNGEE come from the germline V gene. CDR3 length: 14 residues. CDR3 loop: CASSPRGDQETQYF. CDR3 coding DNA: TGTGCCAGCAGCCCCCGGGGGGATCAAGAGACCCAGTACTTC.

The chain is built from TRBV24-1 and TRBJ2-1, with TRBD2 matching 10 bases. The DNA end is a closer match to TRBJ2-7, so the J assignment may be wrong. The CDR3 consists of 18 residues. Germline V gene lookup returns CDR1 KGHDR and CDR2 SFDVKD. The CDR3 DNA reads TGTGCCACCAGTGATCCGTGGACTAGCGGAAGCTCCTACAATGAGCAGTACTTC. As protein: CATSDPWTSGSSYNEQYF.

This clonotype was picked up one time. V is TRBV27 and J is TRBJ2-2, with D perhaps TRBD1 or TRBD2 (5 bases each). V shed 4 bases and J shed 7 bases, with 22 bases lying between them. Germline CDR1 is MNHEY and CDR2 is SMNVEV (reference sequence). This CDR3 is built from 17 residues. The CDR3 DNA is TGTGCCAGCAGTTACTACGGGGCCGGGGTTGGGCGCGGGGAGCTGTTTTTT. Amino acid sequence: CASSYYGAGVGRGELFF.

This clonotype was counted ten times or more. V usage is TRBV3-1 and J usage is TRBJ2-7; 11 positions agree with TRBD2. In germline, CDR1 is LGHDT, CDR2 YNNKEL (reference sequence). The CDR3 is made up of 13 amino acids. Unmatched junction bases numbered 2, after V lost 6 bases and J lost 4 bases. Written as DNA, the CDR3 is TGTGCCAGCAGTAGACTAGCGGGATACGAGCAGTACTTC. It encodes CASSRLAGYEQYF.